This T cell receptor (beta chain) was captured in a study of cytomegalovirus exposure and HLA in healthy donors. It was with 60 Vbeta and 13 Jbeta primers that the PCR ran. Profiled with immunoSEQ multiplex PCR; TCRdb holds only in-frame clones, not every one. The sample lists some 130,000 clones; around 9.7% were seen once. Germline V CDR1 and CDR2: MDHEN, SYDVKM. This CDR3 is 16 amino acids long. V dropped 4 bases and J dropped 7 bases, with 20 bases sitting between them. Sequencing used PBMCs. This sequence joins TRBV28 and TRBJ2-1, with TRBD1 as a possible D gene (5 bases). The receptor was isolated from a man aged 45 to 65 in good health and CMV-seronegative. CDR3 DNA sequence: TGTGCCAGCAGTTCGACGGGCAGGGTCCTACAGAATGAGCAGTTCTTC. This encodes CASSSTGRVLQNEQFF.